These 8 T cell receptor beta chains were sequenced from one sample in a study of breast tumors, draining lymph nodes, adjacent tissues. TCRdb fed the multiplex PCR reads into MiXCR, producing one record per CDR3 protein. This table has some 15,000 distinct CDR3 sequences, about half appearing once. The source material was tumor-adjacent breast tissue. These receptors all come from a female donor with breast cancer. Some clones in this sample may be carry-over from other donors' samples.

Many counts were recorded for this clonotype. The CDR3 protein is CASSLGLAGRPTYNEQFF. CDR3 coding DNA: TGTGCCAGCAGTTTGGGCCTAGCGGGAAGGCCGACCTACAATGAGCAGTTCTTC. The V gene is TRBV12-3 or TRBV12-4, the J gene TRBJ2-1; the match to TRBD2 covers 9 bases. This CDR3 is 18 amino acids long. V trimming: 3 bases; J trimming: 2 bases; junction bases outside the gene matches: 11.

This clonotype has only one observation. Likely a read error: the CDR3 ends without its conserved phenylalanine or tryptophan. This rearrangement joins TRBV14 to TRBJ2-7; D remains ambiguous. This CDR3 has 14 residues. Trimming cost V 2 bases and J 0 bases, with 8 bases left between them. Germline lookup yields CDR1 SGHDN and CDR2 FVKESK. Here the CDR3 DNA reads TGTGCCAGCAGCCAATCGGGCCTCTCCTACGAGCAGTACTCC. This codes for CASSQSGLSYEQYS.

The V gene is TRBV20-1, the J gene TRBJ2-1; 10 bases align to TRBD2. CDR1 is DFQATT, CDR2 SNEGSKA, per germline (reference sequence). The CDR3 is made up of 15 amino acids. Trimming removed 1 base from V and 7 bases from J; junction bases left unmatched: 7. The CDR3 sequence: CSARVLAGAINEQFF. The DNA for the CDR3 is TGCAGTGCTAGAGTGCTAGCGGGAGCAATTAATGAGCAGTTCTTC.

This clonotype ranks as medium-sized (0.01 to 0.1%). The genes are TRBV15 and TRBJ2-3; tentatively, D is TRBD1 (6 bases). CDR3 size: 16 residues. V was trimmed by 1 base and J by 3 bases, leaving 14 bases between them. Germline V gene lookup returns CDR1 LNHNV and CDR2 YYDKDF (reference sequence). CDR3 sequence: CATSRVPLGGTDTQYF. In DNA form, the CDR3 reads TGTGCCACCAGCAGAGTCCCTTTAGGGGGAACAGATACGCAGTATTTT. Full variable domain (remainder filled in from reference TRBV15 and TRBJ2-3): DAMVIQNPRYQVTQFGKPVTLSCSQTLNHNVMYWYQQKSSQAPKLLFHYYDKDFNNEADTPDNFQSRRPNTSFCFLDIRSPGLGDTAMYLCATSRVPLGGTDTQYFGPGTRLTVL.

This chain links TRBV29-1 with TRBJ2-7; 9 positions match TRBD1. V lost 4 bases and J lost 7; bases outside the gene matches: 11. CDR1 and CDR2 from the germline V gene are SQVTM and ANQGSEA. There are 14 residues in the CDR3. CDR3 protein: CSVAQGATSLEQYF. Here the CDR3 DNA reads TGCAGCGTTGCACAGGGGGCAACCTCCCTTGAGCAGTACTTC.

This chain uses TRBV7-8 with TRBJ2-1; no clear D gene. V was cut by 6 bases and J by 0 bases, with 3 bases left in between. Germline V gene lookup returns CDR1 SGHVS and CDR2 FQNEAQ. The CDR3 is 12 residues long. The CDR3 is CASSPSYNEQFF. The CDR3 DNA follows: TGTGCCAGCAGTCCCTCCTACAATGAGCAGTTCTTC.

The rearrangement joins TRBV6-1 to TRBJ2-2; D possibly corresponds to TRBD2 (6 bases). The CDR3 loop spans 14 amino acids. Trimming took 7 bases from V and 3 from J, leaving 12 bases between them. Germline assignment: CDR1 MNHNS and CDR2 SASEGT. CDR3 region: CASKSGVDTGELFF. The CDR3, as DNA: TGTGCCAGCAAATCGGGAGTTGACACCGGGGAGCTGTTTTTT.

The chain combines TRBV12-3 or TRBV12-4 with TRBJ2-7, with 8 bases matching TRBD1. This CDR3 has 15 amino acids. Unmatched junction bases numbered 10, after V lost 5 bases and J lost 4 bases. Here the CDR3 reads CASSETGTGGYEQYF. CDR3 coding DNA: TGTGCCAGCAGTGAAACCGGGACAGGTGGGTACGAGCAGTACTTC.